Only one count was recorded for the clone carrying this T cell receptor beta chain. Its antigen is not identified. Over a period of five to six days at 37 degrees C, the mixed lymphocyte reaction cells were cocultured. The sample originates from a study of siplizumab effects on memory and regulatory T cells. Across the study: Researchers set up mixed lymphocyte reactions in pairs, giving siplizumab at about 1 ug/mL or leaving out drug. General study results and limits: With siplizumab, Treg-derived clones averaged roughly 69% of mappable alloreactive CD4+ clones, versus roughly 27% in controls. The diversity of naive T cells seemed greater than that of memory cells, and their alloresponse contribution seemed major.

TCRdb's copy holds only in-frame clones and misses some; the assay was immunoSEQ multiplex PCR. The profile shows about 15,000 clones, about 49% of them singletons. The ends were cut back, 1 base at V and 0 bases at J, with 10 bases in the middle. Per germline, CDR1 LGHNA and CDR2 YNFKEQ. This CDR3 contains 16 residues. The chain has TRBV4-2 and TRBJ2-4; perhaps TRBD1 as D (6 bases). What was sequenced was CFSE-low (dividing) CD4+ T cells sorted from an allogeneic mixed lymphocyte reaction. The origin of this receptor is a human donor in good health; the cells came from an allogeneic mixed lymphocyte reaction. Written as DNA, the CDR3 is TGTGCCAGCAGCCAAGCGGGGACATTAGCCAAAAACATTCAGTACTTC. Its translation is CASSQAGTLAKNIQYF.